The rows below give T cell receptor beta chains drawn from one sample of a study of early T cells in non-severe SARS-CoV-2 infection. Each CDR3 protein gets one entry after TCRdb re-called the 5' RACE reads with MiXCR. The table shows about 68,000 distinct CDR3 sequences, with roughly 11% occurring only once. Input material: whole blood. All receptors derive from an adult who was a healthcare worker with PCR-confirmed SARS-CoV-2 infection or an uninfected control (not recorded which). The CDR3 runs from the conserved cysteine through the conserved F or W. Each record gives: V gene, clone size, D gene, J gene, CDR3 DNA, CDR3 protein. D genes are given only for firm matches. The size field is filled for only some rows; it gives once, few, many or a size class.

>TRBV7-9|NA|NA|TRBJ2-5
TGTGCCAGCAGCGTAAGACAGCAAGAGACCCAGTACTTC
CASSVRQQETQYF
>TRBV10-3|many|TRBD2|TRBJ2-1
TGTGCCATCAGACCGGGAGGGCCCGATGAGCAGTTCTTC
CAIRPGGPDEQFF
>TRBV2|few|NA|TRBJ2-1
TGTGCCAGCACCGGACTTGGGAGCTCCTACAATGAGCAGTTCTTC
CASTGLGSSYNEQFF
>TRBV5-6|NA|TRBD2|TRBJ2-3
TGTGCCAGCAGCCCCTCCGGGACTAGCCCCCCAGATACGCAGTATTTT
CASSPSGTSPPDTQYF
>TRBV2|NA|NA|TRBJ2-7
TGTGCCAGCACCGAGCCCGAGACCAACTACGAGCAGTACTTC
CASTEPETNYEQYF
>TRBV11-2|NA|TRBD2|TRBJ2-5
TGTGCCAGCAGCTTTCTAGGACTAGCGGGAGCGGAGACCCAGTACTTC
CASSFLGLAGAETQYF
>TRBV4-1|NA|NA|TRBJ1-2
TGCGCCAGCAGCCAAGGTAGTCTGAGTGGCTATGGCTACACCTTC
CASSQGSLSGYGYTF
>TRBV28|many|NA|TRBJ2-2
TGTGCCAGCAGTCTCCGACTAGGGATCACCGGGGAGCTGTTTTTT
CASSLRLGITGELFF
>TRBV6-4|few|TRBD2|TRBJ2-3
TGTGCCAGCAGTGAACGAGCAGGGGGACTAGCGGGGACCACAGATACGCAGTATTTT
CASSERAGGLAGTTDTQYF
>TRBV20-1|NA|TRBD1|TRBJ2-4
TGCAGTGCAGTCGACAGGGGGCTTGCCAAAAACATTCAGTACTTC
CSAVDRGLAKNIQYF
>TRBV27|many|NA|TRBJ1-2
TGTGCCAGCAGTACGGCACCAGGGAGTCACGGCTACGGCTACACCTTC
CASSTAPGSHGYGYTF
>TRBV5-1|NA|TRBD2|TRBJ2-1
TGCGCCAGCAGCTCATTAGCGGGAGGTTTAAATGAGCAGTTCTTC
CASSSLAGGLNEQFF
>TRBV21-1|many|NA|TRBJ2-3
TGTGCCAGCACCGGGGACAAACAAAACACAGATACGCAGTATTTT
CASTGDKQNTDTQYF
>TRBV6-2/TRBV6-3|many|NA|TRBJ1-5
TGTGCCAGCAGCCAACTGGGGGTGCCCCAGCATTTT
CASSQLGVPQHF
>TRBV5-6|few|NA|TRBJ2-3
TGTGCCAGCGGGCAGGGAGGAGATACGCAGTATTTT
CASGQGGDTQYF
>TRBV7-6|NA|TRBD1|TRBJ2-2
TGTGCCAGCAGCTTACCAGTACCGGGACAGGGGGCTACCGGGGAGCTGTTTTTT
CASSLPVPGQGATGELFF
>TRBV6-1|many|NA|TRBJ2-7
TGTGCCAGCAGTGAAGGGAGTTACCTTTTC
CASSEGSYLF
>TRBV11-2|many|TRBD2|TRBJ2-5
TGTGCCAGCAGCTTAACTAGCGGGAGGAGCGGGACCCAGTACTTC
CASSLTSGRSGTQYF
>TRBV12-3/TRBV12-4|NA|NA|TRBJ1-5
TGTGCCAGCAGCTTCTCGACTACCAATCAGCCCCAGCATTTT
CASSFSTTNQPQHF
>TRBV27|few|NA|TRBJ2-1
TGTGCCAGCAGTTTATCGAGGGCAGCCTACAATGAGCAGTTCTTC
CASSLSRAAYNEQFF
>TRBV6-4|few|NA|TRBJ2-1
TGTGCCAGCAGTGACGGAGAGAGTGAGCAGTTCTTC
CASSDGESEQFF
>TRBV9|NA|TRBD1|TRBJ1-2
TGTGCCAGCAGCCCCGGACAGGGCGAATTCTACACCTTC
CASSPGQGEFYTF
>TRBV28|NA|NA|TRBJ2-2
TGTGCCAGCACCCCGGGCCTTGTCCCCGGGGAGCTGTTTTTT
CASTPGLVPGELFF
>TRBV27|few|NA|TRBJ2-5
TGTGCCAGCAGTTTATTGAAAGAGACCCAGTACTTC
CASSLLKETQYF
>TRBV11-2|NA|NA|TRBJ1-1
TGTGCCAGCAGCTTAATGGTGCGGATCAGGCAGTTGAACACTGAAGCTTTCTTT
CASSLMVRIRQLNTEAFF
>TRBV5-1|NA|TRBD1|TRBJ2-7
TGCGCCAGCAGCGTGACAGGGTTGGGCGAGCAGTACTTC
CASSVTGLGEQYF
>TRBV12-3/TRBV12-4|medium-sized|NA|TRBJ2-1
TGTGCCAGCAGGGACAGCTCCTACAATGAGCAGTTCTTC
CASRDSSYNEQFF
>TRBV7-2|few|NA|TRBJ1-4
TGTGCCAGCAGCTTAGCATTACAGCACCGGGGGAAACTGTTTTTT
CASSLALQHRGKLFF
>TRBV6-1|few|NA|TRBJ1-3
TGTGCCAGCAGTGAAAAATCTGGAAACACCATATATTTT
CASSEKSGNTIYF
>TRBV20-1|many|NA|TRBJ2-3
TGCAGTGCTTCGGACCGACATCCGGCGCAGTATTTT
CSASDRHPAQYF
>TRBV28|few|TRBD1|TRBJ2-7
TGTGCCAGCAGTTTGAACCCGGGACAGGGGCTATACGAGCAGTACTTC
CASSLNPGQGLYEQYF
>TRBV18|few|TRBD1|TRBJ2-2
TGTGCCAGCTCACGCGACAGGGCCACCGGGGAGCTGTTTTTT
CASSRDRATGELFF
>TRBV5-5|NA|NA|TRBJ2-7
TGTGCCAGCAGCTGGGGCCCGGGGGCCGATGAGCAGTACTTC
CASSWGPGADEQYF
>TRBV13|once|NA|TRBJ2-7
TGTGCCAGCAGCTTACGGCCAGCGATTGGATACGAGCAGTACTTC
CASSLRPAIGYEQYF
>TRBV5-4|many|NA|TRBJ1-2
TGTGCCAGCAGCTTCCCCGGTCTACGGGGTGGCTACACCTTC
CASSFPGLRGGYTF
>TRBV10-1|many|NA|TRBJ2-4
TGCGCTCCAGGGACGACCAAAAACATTCAGTACTTC
CAPGTTKNIQYF
>TRBV5-1|many|NA|TRBJ2-7
TGCGCCAGCAGTGATAAAGCGGCGTACTCCTACGAGCAGTACTTC
CASSDKAAYSYEQYF
>TRBV18|few|TRBD2|TRBJ2-5
TGTGCCAGCTCACCACCCCGGGGAGGGATGGAGACCCAGTACTTC
CASSPPRGGMETQYF
>TRBV6-6|many|NA|TRBJ1-3
TGTGCCAGCAGTTACCGTCGGGGTTCTGGAAACACCATATATTTT
CASSYRRGSGNTIYF
>TRBV5-6|few|NA|TRBJ2-1
TGTGCCAGCAGCTTAGGGCGGCGCAATGAGCAGTTCTTC
CASSLGRRNEQFF
>TRBV7-2|NA|NA|TRBJ2-7
TGTGCCAGCAGCTTCGCAGGGCGGGAGCAGTACTTC
CASSFAGREQYF
>TRBV5-1|NA|TRBD1|TRBJ2-5
TGCGCCAGCAGCTACGGGACAGGGGGCCCCCAAGAGACCCAGTACTTC
CASSYGTGGPQETQYF
>TRBV6-6|many|NA|TRBJ1-6
TGTGCCAGCAGTTACGGGACTCCCAATTCACCCCTCCACTTT
CASSYGTPNSPLHF
>TRBV20-1|many|TRBD1|TRBJ2-3
TGCAGTGCTAGAGGGGCGACAGGGGACACAGATACGCAGTATTTT
CSARGATGDTDTQYF
>TRBV20-1|many|TRBD2|TRBJ2-3
TGCAGTGCTATTTTGTCCGGACTAGCCTCCTTGGATACGCAGTATTTT
CSAILSGLASLDTQYF
>TRBV12-3/TRBV12-4|NA|TRBD1|TRBJ2-3
TGTGCCAGCAGTTCTCTCGGGACAGGGCCGAATACGCAGTATTTT
CASSSLGTGPNTQYF
>TRBV10-3|many|NA|TRBJ1-2
TGTGCCATCAATGAGGGGGGTAACTATGGCTACACCTTC
CAINEGGNYGYTF
>TRBV5-1|many|NA|TRBJ1-2
TGCGCCAGCAGCCTGGGCGGGACGGAAGCCTATGGCTACACCTTC
CASSLGGTEAYGYTF
>TRBV24-1|few|NA|TRBJ2-1
TGTGCCACCAGTCCAACCGGGGGCGGAGTGGTTGAGCAGTTCTTC
CATSPTGGGVVEQFF
>TRBV4-1|NA|NA|TRBJ2-1
TGCGCCAGCAGCCAAGGGGAGTTGAATGAGCAGTTCTTC
CASSQGELNEQFF
>TRBV6-2/TRBV6-3|many|TRBD2|TRBJ2-1
TGTGCCAGCAGTTACTCTAGGCTAGCGGGAATATATATCGGTAATGAGCAGTTCTTC
CASSYSRLAGIYIGNEQFF
>TRBV29-1|NA|NA|TRBJ2-3
TGCAGCGTTGGGGAATCAGATACGCAGTATTTT
CSVGESDTQYF
>TRBV18|NA|NA|TRBJ1-5
TGTGCCAGCTCACCAAGCGGGGGCGGACAGCCCCAGCATTTT
CASSPSGGGQPQHF